The rows below give T cell receptor beta chains drawn from one sample of a study of T cells in Graves' hyperthyroidism and ophthalmopathy. TCRdb fed the multiplex PCR reads into MiXCR, producing one record per CDR3 protein. This table has more than 350,000 distinct CDR3 sequences, roughly 15% appearing once. The sequenced sample was blood. The receptors were sampled from a woman aged 60 to 75 with Graves' ophthalmopathy. The CDR3 runs from the conserved cysteine through the conserved F or W. Clone size is shown for a subset of rows, as once, few, many or a class of expanded clone.

J gene	clone size	V gene	CDR3 protein
TRBJ1-3	many	TRBV30	CAWGGAGRSRNTIYF
TRBJ1-5	NA	TRBV13	CASSLGGRQPQHF
TRBJ2-2	many	TRBV24-1	CATSKPGLAGVKAGELFF
TRBJ2-7	many	TRBV14	CASSPTSGWTLEQYF
TRBJ1-2	many	TRBV18	CASSLGRNNYGYTF
TRBJ2-7	NA	TRBV24-1	CATSGPGSYEQYF
TRBJ2-7	NA	TRBV5-5	CASSLRLAASSYEQYF
TRBJ2-7	many	TRBV2	CASSTLGAGVGEQYF
TRBJ1-5	many	TRBV5-1	CASSHESGAGQPQHF
TRBJ2-2	NA	TRBV24-1	CATSDPPTSGGTDGELFF
TRBJ2-2	NA	TRBV11-2	CASSLWTSGTTGELFF
TRBJ2-2	NA	TRBV15	CATSRDPRTTNTGELFF
TRBJ2-7	NA	TRBV5-5	CASSWKGRGVQHYEQYF
TRBJ2-7	few	TRBV7-9	CAAQGQASYEQYF
TRBJ2-7	many	TRBV5-1	CASSRTNGSGEQYF
TRBJ1-2	NA	TRBV7-2	CASSLAPGTGGRGYTF
TRBJ2-7	few	TRBV12-3/TRBV12-4	CASRQGASYEQYF
TRBJ2-7	NA	TRBV30	CAWSAISGTHSGEQYF
TRBJ2-2	many	TRBV14	CASSQVLRDTGELFF
TRBJ1-1	many	TRBV11-2	CASSLTEAFF
TRBJ1-1	many	TRBV30	CAWSIGQGTEAFF
TRBJ1-1	few	TRBV20-1	CSAFTGTGGTEAFF
TRBJ2-7	many	TRBV3-1	CASSQLGEQYF
TRBJ2-7	many	TRBV5-8	CASSSDLAYEQYF
TRBJ2-3	many	TRBV7-8	CASRTGTSGGGTDTQYF
TRBJ2-2	many	TRBV6-1	CASSRRRTSGNTGELFF
TRBJ2-1	NA	TRBV10-1	CASSESGAGDEQFF
TRBJ2-5	many	TRBV5-1	CASMKTQETQYF
TRBJ2-7	many	TRBV5-1	CASSLVSGRNEQYF
TRBJ2-1	many	TRBV12-3/TRBV12-4	CASSLPEAGYNEQFF
TRBJ2-3	many	TRBV6-1	CASSEGVGGSDTQYF
TRBJ2-7	many	TRBV2	CASGGPSGGYEQYF